Listed here are 26 T cell receptor beta chains from one sample, sequenced in a study of metastatic and nonmetastatic thyroid tumors. Treatment of any kind had been given to no patient before thyroid surgery. Via MiXCR, TCRdb re-called the PCR reads. The sample includes 46,000 or so clones, roughly 16% of them seen just once. The sample consisted of blood. These TCRs come from a female donor with papillary thyroid cancer or a benign thyroid nodule (not recorded which). Some clones in this sample may be carry-over from other donors' samples.

This clone has ten or more counts. Possible read error: a much larger clone is one base away. J is TRBJ2-2 and V is TRBV5-1, with unresolved D. The length of the CDR3 is 13 residues. V was trimmed by 7 bases and J by 1 base, leaving 8 bases between them. Germline CDR1 and CDR2: SGHRS and YFSETQ. CDR3 in amino acids: CASRTENTGELFF. In nucleotides, the CDR3 is TGCGCCAGCCGTACAGAGAACACCGGGGAGCTGTTTTTT.

This clone is medium-sized within its sample. This chain links TRBV27 with TRBJ1-2, with D unresolved. The CDR3 covers 14 residues. Germline V CDR1 and CDR2: MNHEY, SMNVEV (reference sequence). The V and J ends lost 3 bases and 2 bases respectively, with 10 bases between them. Here the CDR3 DNA reads TGTGCCAGCAGTTTCTCGTTTACCAACTATGGCTACACCTTC. It yields the protein CASSFSFTNYGYTF.

This clone was counted ten times or more. The V gene is TRBV18, the J gene TRBJ1-2; D is uncertain. Germline CDR1 KGHSH, CDR2 LQKENI. The CDR3 covers 14 residues. V lost 1 base, J lost 4 bases, and 10 bases lay in between. CDR3 amino acids: CASSPRAETYGYTF. CDR3 DNA: TGTGCCAGCTCACCACGGGCAGAGACCTATGGCTACACCTTC.

This clone was seen ten or more times. The chain employs TRBV18 and TRBJ2-7; the match to TRBD1 covers 7 bases. Germline CDR1 KGHSH, CDR2 LQKENI. This CDR3 is built from 12 residues. V shed 3 bases and J 6 bases; nucleotides not matched to a gene: 2. In nucleotides, the CDR3 is TGTGCCAGCTCACCTTCAGGGGGCGAGCAGTACTTC. Translated: CASSPSGGEQYF.

This clone was seen repeatedly, ten times or more. The rearrangement uses TRBV5-1 and TRBJ2-1; TRBD1 or TRBD2 may be the D gene (5 bases each). This CDR3 has 14 amino acids. The V and J ends lost 0 bases and 8 bases respectively, with 12 bases between them. Germline CDR1 SGHRS, CDR2 YFSETQ. The DNA for the CDR3 is TGCGCCAGCAGCTTGGGGGGGAGTAGGGATGAGCAGTTCTTC. As protein: CASSLGGSRDEQFF.

This clone was observed at least ten times. The chain recombines TRBV3-1 with TRBJ1-1, with unresolved D. The germline V gene has CDR1 LGHDT and CDR2 YNNKEL (reference sequence). This CDR3 has 14 residues. V gave up 2 bases and J gave up 1 base, with 8 bases separating them. The CDR3 nucleotides are TGTGCCAGCAGCCAAATGGGCACGAACACTGAAGCTTTCTTT. It encodes CASSQMGTNTEAFF.

This clone was recorded at least ten times. The V gene is TRBV6-1, the J gene TRBJ1-4; D is undetermined. The CDR3 has 17 residues. Germline CDR1 MNHNS, CDR2 SASEGT. V was trimmed by 5 bases and J by 1 base, leaving 17 bases between them. The CDR3 bases are TGTGCCAGCAGTTTCCCCCGGGTCTCTGAAACTAATGAAAAACTGTTTTTT. It specifies CASSFPRVSETNEKLFF.

About this clone itself: This may be a read error: a much more frequent sequence differs by one nucleotide. This sample includes further DNA sequences coding for the same CDR3. The CDR3 region is CASSPNDQRRETQYF. In DNA, the CDR3 is TGTGCCAGCAGCCCAAACGATCAAAGGCGGGAGACACAGTACTTC. The chain joins TRBV11-2 to TRBJ2-5, with 7 bases that match TRBD2. The CDR3 has 15 amino acids. The germline V gene encodes CDR1 SGHAT and CDR2 FQNNGV.

The chain combines TRBV6-1 with TRBJ2-7; perhaps D is TRBD1 or TRBD2 (5 bases each). The V end lost 6 bases, the J end lost 0 bases, and 15 bases lay between the germline ends. CDR3 length equals 15 residues. Germline CDR1 MNHNS, CDR2 SASEGT. In DNA form, the CDR3 reads TGTGCCAGCAGAAGGAAAGAGGGGAGCTCCTACGAGCAGTACTTC. Translated: CASRRKEGSSYEQYF.

In its sample, this clone was seen many times. The chain recombines TRBV18 with TRBJ2-7, with a possible D match to TRBD2 (7 bases). Germline-derived CDR1 and CDR2 are KGHSH and LQKENI. Trimming pared 2 bases from V and 6 bases from J, leaving 14 bases between. The CDR3 runs 14 residues. The CDR3 region is CASSPSLGGGEQYF. CDR3 coding DNA: TGTGCCAGCTCACCATCCCTAGGGGGGGGCGAGCAGTACTTC.

In its sample, this clone was seen many times. The chain couples TRBV20-1 to TRBJ2-1; D possibly corresponds to TRBD1 (6 bases). V lost 5 bases, J lost 0 bases, and 14 bases lay in between. CDR1 DFQATT and CDR2 SNEGSKA come from the germline V gene (reference sequence). CDR3 length equals 15 residues. CDR3 amino acids: CSALSGDGSYNEQFF. The CDR3 DNA is TGCAGTGCTTTGTCAGGGGACGGCTCCTACAATGAGCAGTTCTTC.

This clone came up many times. The V call is TRBV5-1, the J call TRBJ1-6; 7 nucleotides align to TRBD1. This CDR3 has 16 amino acids. Germline CDR1 reads SGHRS; CDR2 reads YFSETQ. The V gene end was trimmed by 4 bases and the J gene end by 0 bases; junction bases not matched to a gene: 4. The CDR3, as DNA: TGCGCCAGCAGCCTACAGGGGCCCTCCTATAATTCACCCCTCCACTTT. It translates to CASSLQGPSYNSPLHF.

The chain uses TRBV20-1 and TRBJ1-5, with D unclear. The V gene's germline CDR1 is DFQATT and CDR2 SNEGSKA (reference sequence). The CDR3 spans 13 residues. V was pared by 3 bases and J by 2 bases, with 8 bases between. Here the CDR3 DNA reads TGCAGTGCTAGGTGGGGTGGCAATCAGCCCCAGCATTTT. Translation gives CSARWGGNQPQHF.

This clone was seen repeatedly, ten times or more. A much larger clonotype is one base distant, so this may be a read error. This likely comes from a read error, as the CDR3 has no conserved phenylalanine or tryptophan at its end. The V call is TRBV6-2 or TRBV6-3, the J call TRBJ1-5; D remains ambiguous. The germline CDR1 and CDR2 sequences are MNHEY and SVGEGT. CDR3 length: 13 residues. The V end lost 4 bases, the J end lost 0 bases, and 4 bases lay between the germline ends. The CDR3 nucleotides are TGTGCCAGCAGTTTCCTTAGCAATCAGCCCCAGCATCTT. Translated, it gives CASSFLSNQPQHL.

This clone appeared a few times. A much bigger clone sits one base away, suggesting this may be a read error. The J gene is TRBJ2-3, the V gene TRBV14; no clear D gene. The CDR3 is made up of 16 amino acids. With 0 bases removed from V and 6 bases from J, the gap between germline ends came to 16 bases. Germline assignment: CDR1 SGHDN and CDR2 FVKESK. The CDR3 here is CASSQDVVVPEDTQYF. In DNA form, the CDR3 reads TGTGCCAGCAGCCAAGATGTAGTGGTCCCCGAGGATACGCAGTATTTT.

This clone was observed at least ten times. The V and J genes are TRBV5-4 and TRBJ1-3, with D uncertain. V was trimmed by 4 bases and J by 0 bases, leaving 8 bases between them. The germline CDR1 and CDR2 sequences are SGHNT and YYREEE (reference sequence). The CDR3 length is 14 residues. CDR3 sequence reads: CASSGRDSGNTIYF. The CDR3 DNA reads TGTGCCAGCAGCGGGAGAGACTCTGGAAACACCATATATTTT.

This clone was recorded a few times. In DNA form, the CDR3 reads TGCAGTGCTAGTCATGTGGTAGATACGCAGTATTTT. Encoded protein: CSASHVVDTQYF. The chain uses TRBV20-1 and TRBJ2-3; D gene ambiguous. V was clipped by 3 bases and J by 5 bases, with 9 bases between them. The V gene's germline CDR1 is DFQATT and CDR2 SNEGSKA (reference sequence). This CDR3 is 12 amino acids long.

The rearrangement links TRBV7-2 to TRBJ2-2; D remains unclear. The germline V gene encodes CDR1 SGHTA and CDR2 FQGNSA. V lost 5 bases and J lost 5, with 12 bases in between. There are 14 residues in the CDR3. The CDR3 reads CASSPRFSTGELFF. In DNA, the CDR3 is TGTGCCAGCAGCCCGAGGTTTTCGACCGGGGAGCTGTTTTTT.

This clone was found many times. The chain recombines TRBV27 with TRBJ2-5; the D gene could be TRBD1 or TRBD2 (5 bases each). This CDR3 has 15 residues. Germline CDR1 and CDR2: MNHEY and SMNVEV (reference sequence). V lost 2 bases and J lost 1, with 11 bases in between. CDR3 sequence reads: CASSLEGFAQETQYF. CDR3 DNA sequence: TGTGCCAGCAGTTTAGAGGGGTTTGCCCAAGAGACCCAGTACTTC.

This clone occurred many times. The J gene is TRBJ2-1, the V gene TRBV7-9; D is undetermined. The CDR3 sequence is 12 residues long. Trimming took 1 base from V and 8 from J, leaving 6 bases between them. Germline V gene sequence: CDR1 SEHNR, CDR2 FQNEAQ (reference sequence). The CDR3 nucleotides are TGTGCCAGCAGCTTAGAGGTTTATGAGCAGTTCTTC. This translates into CASSLEVYEQFF.

At least ten counts were recorded for this clone. The chain carries TRBV20-1 and TRBJ2-3; TRBD2 matches 15 bases. Germline CDR1 is DFQATT and CDR2 is SNEGSKA (reference sequence). Trimming removed 6 bases from V and 3 bases from J; junction bases left unmatched: 4. The CDR3 covers 15 residues. CDR3 protein: CSARGTSGRTDTQYF. In DNA, the CDR3 is TGCAGTGCACGAGGGACTAGCGGGAGGACAGATACGCAGTATTTT.

J is TRBJ2-3 and V is TRBV11-2; D gene ambiguous. This CDR3 contains 12 residues. The V gene lost 4 bases and the J gene lost 7 bases, with 9 bases spanning the gap. The germline V gene has CDR1 SGHAT and CDR2 FQNNGV. As DNA, the CDR3 is TGTGCCAGCAGCTCCCCACCGAATACGCAGTATTTT. This codes for CASSSPPNTQYF.

By share, this clone ranks as medium-sized. Other DNA sequences from this sample encode an identical CDR3 as well. The chain joins TRBV6-1 to TRBJ1-1, with unresolved D. The germline V gene encodes CDR1 MNHNS and CDR2 SASEGT. CDR3 length: 8 residues. V lost 7 bases and J lost 8, with 2 bases in between. The CDR3 here is CASNEAFF. The CDR3 DNA sequence: TGTGCCAGCAACGAAGCTTTCTTT.

This clone was counted ten times or more. The chain has TRBV6-1 and TRBJ2-6, with 11 bases matching TRBD1. Per the germline V gene, CDR1 is MNHNS and CDR2 is SASEGT. There are 17 residues in the CDR3. J lost 2 bases, V lost 7 bases, and 7 bases had no gene match. CDR3 region: CASTLDRGRAGANVLTF. The DNA of the CDR3 is TGTGCCAGCACTCTGGACAGGGGGCGGGCTGGGGCCAACGTCCTGACTTTC.

This clone was observed at least ten times. The chain employs TRBV12-5 and TRBJ1-5; 9 bases line up with TRBD1. This CDR3 contains 15 residues. In germline, CDR1 is LGHNT, CDR2 FRNRAP. The ends lost 7 bases at V and 2 bases at J; junction bases unmatched: 6. In DNA, the CDR3 is TGTGCTAGTGCCCCGGGACAGGGCGGCAATCAGCCCCAGCATTTT. Translated: CASAPGQGGNQPQHF. The variable domain in full, with the rest retrieved from reference TRBV12-5 and TRBJ1-5, is DARVTQTPRHKVTEMGQEVTMRCQPILGHNTVFWYRQTMMQGLELLAYFRNRAPLDDSGMPKDRFSAEMPDATLATLKIQPSEPRDSAVYFCASAPGQGGNQPQHFGDGTRLSIL.

This clone appeared many times. The CDR3 loop is CASTNVDLSTDTQYF. The CDR3, as DNA: TGTGCCAGCACCAACGTGGATCTGAGCACAGATACGCAGTATTTT. The chain recombines TRBV12-3 or TRBV12-4 with TRBJ2-3; D is unresolved. Deletions cut 7 bases from V and 0 bases from J, with 14 bases between. The length of the CDR3 is 15 residues.